A selection of T cell receptor beta chains follows, all from one sample in a study of identifying expanded T cells in peripheral blood. Assay: immunoSEQ multiplex PCR; the TCRdb copy retains only in-frame clones and omits some. The sample contains approximately 100,000 clones, about 89% of which appear only once. The sequenced sample consisted of blood. These receptors all stem from a person aged 18 to 75 in good health. The conserved cysteine and the conserved F or W are not part of the CDR3 here. The order of the fields is V gene, CDR3 length, J gene, D gene, CDR3 protein. The D gene is left open where the match is weak.

v_call: TRBV6-5; cdr3_length: 9; j_call: TRBJ2-7; d_call: NA; cdr3_aa: ASSYRDEQY
v_call: TRBV11-3; cdr3_length: 10; j_call: TRBJ2-7; d_call: NA; cdr3_aa: ASSAWGGEQY
v_call: TRBV25-1; cdr3_length: 13; j_call: TRBJ2-1; d_call: TRBD1; cdr3_aa: ASSLRQGGYNEQF
v_call: TRBV13; cdr3_length: 14; j_call: TRBJ1-2; d_call: TRBD1; cdr3_aa: ASSFQGTAHPIGYT
v_call: TRBV19; cdr3_length: 13; j_call: TRBJ2-7; d_call: NA; cdr3_aa: ASSPRPSSGNEQY
v_call: TRBV7-9; cdr3_length: 10; j_call: TRBJ1-1; d_call: NA; cdr3_aa: ASRPSDTEAF
v_call: TRBV4-3; cdr3_length: 14; j_call: TRBJ2-7; d_call: NA; cdr3_aa: ASSQVRVSGPYEQY
v_call: TRBV2; cdr3_length: 13; j_call: TRBJ1-5; d_call: NA; cdr3_aa: ASSVGTEGQGPQH
v_call: TRBV6-5; cdr3_length: 10; j_call: TRBJ1-2; d_call: NA; cdr3_aa: ASSTSSYGYT
v_call: TRBV6-5; cdr3_length: 11; j_call: TRBJ2-1; d_call: TRBD1; cdr3_aa: ASSRTGDNEQF
v_call: TRBV7-6; cdr3_length: 12; j_call: TRBJ1-2; d_call: TRBD1; cdr3_aa: ASSPDRGRDGYT
v_call: TRBV4-1; cdr3_length: 13; j_call: TRBJ2-1; d_call: NA; cdr3_aa: ASSQAERLINEQF
v_call: TRBV4-2; cdr3_length: 13; j_call: TRBJ1-1; d_call: NA; cdr3_aa: ASRGGTTGNTEAF
v_call: TRBV5-6; cdr3_length: 12; j_call: TRBJ2-3; d_call: TRBD2; cdr3_aa: ASSFGGAVDTQY
v_call: TRBV6-5; cdr3_length: 11; j_call: TRBJ2-1; d_call: NA; cdr3_aa: ASMSRVGPEQF
v_call: TRBV4-3; cdr3_length: 14; j_call: TRBJ2-1; d_call: TRBD2; cdr3_aa: ASSQLPASGGYEQF
v_call: TRBV6-6; cdr3_length: 12; j_call: TRBJ1-2; d_call: NA; cdr3_aa: ASTPGIIVDGYT
v_call: TRBV2; cdr3_length: 13; j_call: TRBJ2-3; d_call: NA; cdr3_aa: ASRKGSMEGDTQY
v_call: TRBV4-1; cdr3_length: 13; j_call: TRBJ1-2; d_call: NA; cdr3_aa: ASSQMDSLVYGYT
v_call: TRBV4-3; cdr3_length: 15; j_call: TRBJ1-3; d_call: NA; cdr3_aa: ASSQTRGGTSGNTIY
v_call: TRBV18; cdr3_length: 14; j_call: TRBJ2-7; d_call: TRBD2; cdr3_aa: ASSPAVVAGTYEQY
v_call: TRBV11-2; cdr3_length: 11; j_call: TRBJ2-7; d_call: NA; cdr3_aa: ASSLSLSYEQY
v_call: TRBV28; cdr3_length: 10; j_call: TRBJ1-2; d_call: NA; cdr3_aa: ASRPGGYGYT
v_call: TRBV28; cdr3_length: 12; j_call: TRBJ1-5; d_call: NA; cdr3_aa: ASSLIGVNQPQH
v_call: TRBV13; cdr3_length: 13; j_call: TRBJ2-7; d_call: NA; cdr3_aa: ASRPQGRSSYEQY
v_call: TRBV5-6; cdr3_length: 10; j_call: TRBJ1-4; d_call: NA; cdr3_aa: ASSLASGSLF
v_call: TRBV27; cdr3_length: 12; j_call: TRBJ2-3; d_call: NA; cdr3_aa: ASSSVDFTDTQY
v_call: TRBV6-4; cdr3_length: 17; j_call: TRBJ2-4; d_call: TRBD1; cdr3_aa: ASSDCRRQGKGAKNIQY
v_call: TRBV6-9; cdr3_length: 12; j_call: TRBJ1-1; d_call: TRBD1; cdr3_aa: ASSWTGQNTEAF
v_call: TRBV10-3; cdr3_length: 10; j_call: TRBJ1-1; d_call: NA; cdr3_aa: AISEGNTEAF
v_call: TRBV27; cdr3_length: 11; j_call: TRBJ1-1; d_call: NA; cdr3_aa: ASIKQGWAEAF
v_call: TRBV4-2; cdr3_length: 17; j_call: TRBJ2-2; d_call: TRBD2; cdr3_aa: ASSPLGTSGGADTGELF
v_call: TRBV9; cdr3_length: 14; j_call: TRBJ2-2; d_call: NA; cdr3_aa: ASSATGLLNTGELF
v_call: TRBV7-2; cdr3_length: 14; j_call: TRBJ2-3; d_call: NA; cdr3_aa: ASSLRLGGSGDTQY
v_call: TRBV4-3; cdr3_length: 11; j_call: TRBJ2-1; d_call: NA; cdr3_aa: ASSLARYNEQF
v_call: TRBV7-9; cdr3_length: 10; j_call: TRBJ1-2; d_call: NA; cdr3_aa: ASRPAGYGYT
v_call: TRBV7-9; cdr3_length: 10; j_call: TRBJ1-4; d_call: NA; cdr3_aa: ASSLLGEKLF
v_call: TRBV28; cdr3_length: 9; j_call: TRBJ2-7; d_call: NA; cdr3_aa: ASSYKYEQY
v_call: TRBV5-1; cdr3_length: 14; j_call: TRBJ2-2; d_call: NA; cdr3_aa: ASTGGGGANTGELF
v_call: TRBV5-4; cdr3_length: 13; j_call: TRBJ2-2; d_call: NA; cdr3_aa: ASSLAGTLTGELF
v_call: TRBV2; cdr3_length: 12; j_call: TRBJ2-2; d_call: NA; cdr3_aa: ASKTAPAGGELF
v_call: TRBV6-1; cdr3_length: 13; j_call: TRBJ2-1; d_call: NA; cdr3_aa: ASSERSATYNEQF
v_call: TRBV6-5; cdr3_length: 13; j_call: TRBJ1-2; d_call: TRBD1; cdr3_aa: ASSYSGTGGGGYT
v_call: TRBV4-1; cdr3_length: 13; j_call: TRBJ2-5; d_call: NA; cdr3_aa: ASSQGDLPGETQY
v_call: TRBV7-9; cdr3_length: 14; j_call: TRBJ1-5; d_call: NA; cdr3_aa: ASSLATQGGRQPQH
v_call: TRBV10-3; cdr3_length: 13; j_call: TRBJ2-7; d_call: NA; cdr3_aa: AISESLGVVYEQY
v_call: TRBV11-2; cdr3_length: 14; j_call: TRBJ1-6; d_call: NA; cdr3_aa: ASSLEWGAMSSPLH
v_call: TRBV4-1; cdr3_length: 17; j_call: TRBJ1-3; d_call: TRBD1; cdr3_aa: ASSQVAAWTRGTGNTIY
v_call: TRBV27; cdr3_length: 12; j_call: TRBJ2-3; d_call: NA; cdr3_aa: AMNPGEGGDTQY
v_call: TRBV10-3; cdr3_length: 12; j_call: TRBJ2-1; d_call: TRBD2; cdr3_aa: AISSGGAYNEQF
v_call: TRBV9; cdr3_length: 11; j_call: TRBJ1-5; d_call: NA; cdr3_aa: ASSPGGDQPQH